This entry features one T cell receptor beta chain sequence. This sample was included in a study of blood T cell repertoires in COVID-19. Study summary: The United States, Italy and Spain provided the acute and convalescent COVID-19 samples. Sources were T cells, B-cell-depleted T cells, or PBMCs; the material itself was cDNA or gDNA.

Per the original data handling: Estimation of nucleated cell counts relied on the amplification of reference gene primers. The method was immunoSEQ multiplex PCR; TCRdb's version includes in-frame clones alone and lacks a portion of them. Clone size and V and J calls were adopted from that table, with D and trimming inferred from the DNA. The data contain around 47,000 clones, roughly 91% of them singletons. V was clipped by 6 bases and J by 0 bases, with 18 bases between them. Germline values: CDR1 SGHRS, CDR2 YFSETQ. The CDR3 spans 16 residues. Sequencing was done on a sample of peripheral blood. This sequence joins TRBV5-1 and TRBJ2-5, with a tentative D call TRBD2 (5 bases). The sequence derives from a man in his fifties or sixties with active COVID-19. The CDR3 loop reads CASTPDKRQYQETQYF. Here the CDR3 DNA reads TGCGCCAGCACCCCTGACAAGCGGCAGTACCAAGAGACCCAGTACTTC.